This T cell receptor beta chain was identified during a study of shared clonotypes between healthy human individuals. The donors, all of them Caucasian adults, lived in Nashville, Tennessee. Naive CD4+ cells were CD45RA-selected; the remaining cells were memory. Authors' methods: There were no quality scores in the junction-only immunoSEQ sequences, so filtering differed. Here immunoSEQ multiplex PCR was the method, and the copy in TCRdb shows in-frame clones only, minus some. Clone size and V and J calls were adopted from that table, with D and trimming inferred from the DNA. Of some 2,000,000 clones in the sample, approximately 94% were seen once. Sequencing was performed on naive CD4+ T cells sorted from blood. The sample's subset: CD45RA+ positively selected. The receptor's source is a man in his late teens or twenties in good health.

This chain's CDR3 is CAVEQGRGQPQHF. CDR3 in DNA: TGTGCCGTTGAGCAGGGGAGAGGTCAGCCCCAGCATTTT. The chain carries TRBV19 and TRBJ1-5, with D maybe TRBD1 (6 bases). V lost 11 bases, J lost 6 bases, and 17 bases lay in between. The CDR3 runs to 13 residues. In germline, CDR1 is LNHDA, CDR2 SQIVND (reference sequence).